This TCR beta chain was sequenced in a study of blood T cell repertoires in COVID-19. Study summary: Both acute and convalescent COVID-19 samples were obtained from the United States, Italy and Spain.

TCRdb's copy holds only in-frame clones and misses some; the assay was immunoSEQ multiplex PCR. Of roughly 76,000 clones in the sample, 75% to 90% are singletons; the top ten hold roughly 1%. CDR3 length: 17 residues. The trim removed 0 bases at V and 8 bases at J, leaving 12 bases unmatched. The V gene's germline CDR1 is SGHTA and CDR2 FQGNSA. In its sample, this clone was seen a few times. This chain links TRBV7-2 with TRBJ1-2, with 10 bases matching TRBD1. Material: PBMCs or T cells enriched from blood (not recorded which). The source of this sequence is a woman aged 45-59 years with acute COVID-19. The DNA of the CDR3 is TGTGCCAGCAGCTTAGCAGGGACAGGGGCTACACCGGAAGGCTACACCTTC. Its translation: CASSLAGTGATPEGYTF.